The 10 T cell receptor beta chains listed next were all sequenced from one sample in a study of T cells after yellow fever vaccination. One entry per CDR3 protein, called by TCRdb with MiXCR from the 5' RACE reads. The table has fewer than 150,000 distinct CDR3 sequences, around 7.7% seen once; the top ten hold roughly 0.76%. This specimen consisted of CD4+ T cells sorted from PBMCs, obtained 5 days after the yellow fever booster vaccination. These receptors all stem from a man younger than 40 who received the YFV17D yellow fever vaccine.

The chain couples TRBV20-1 to TRBJ2-1; 16 bases map to TRBD2. V was clipped by 6 bases and J by 8 bases; unmatched bases: 13. This CDR3 spans 17 amino acids. Germline loops: CDR1 DFQATT, CDR2 SNEGSKA (reference sequence). In nucleotides, the CDR3 is TGCAGTGCGCCCGGGACTAGCGGGAGGGCAGGCTTAGATGAGCAGTTCTTC. Amino acids: CSAPGTSGRAGLDEQFF.

This clonotype occurred many times. This chain uses TRBV3-1 with TRBJ1-5; D is ambiguous. The CDR3 is 12 amino acids. Germline V gene data show CDR1 as LGHDT and CDR2 as YNNKEL (reference sequence). V dropped 2 bases and J dropped 3 bases, with 2 bases sitting between them. The CDR3 protein is CASSQNNQPQHF. The DNA for the CDR3 is TGTGCCAGCAGCCAAAACAATCAGCCCCAGCATTTT.

In regard to this clonotype: A much larger clone sits a single nucleotide away, making a read error possible. Here the CDR3 DNA reads TGTGCCAGATCACCGGGACTAGCGACCAACACCGGGGAGCTGTTTTTT. The encoded protein is CARSPGLATNTGELFF. The chain carries TRBV18 and TRBJ2-2; the match to TRBD2 covers 10 bases. The CDR3 is 16 residues long. From germline, CDR1 is KGHSH and CDR2 LQKENI.

This clonotype was counted ten times or more. The rearrangement joins TRBV15 to TRBJ1-5, with unresolved D. Trimming took off 4 bases at V and 9 bases at J, with 10 bases between the two ends. Germline loops: CDR1 LNHNV, CDR2 YYDKDF (reference sequence). The CDR3 extends over 12 amino acids. Here the CDR3 reads CATSTDRGPQHF. In nucleotides, the CDR3 is TGTGCCACCAGCACCGACCGAGGGCCCCAGCATTTT.

This clonotype was seen repeatedly, ten times or more. The CDR3 nucleotides read TGTGCCAGCAGCTTCGGTCGGTACCAAGAGACCCAGTACTTC. This translates into CASSFGRYQETQYF. J is TRBJ2-5 and V is TRBV5-4, with D uncertain. This CDR3 comprises 14 residues. CDR1 and CDR2 (germline): SGHNT, YYREEE (reference sequence). The V end lost 2 bases, the J end lost 0 bases, and 8 bases lay between the germline ends.

This clonotype was found a few times. The rearrangement uses TRBV15 and TRBJ2-1; 9 bases map to TRBD2. Per the germline V gene, CDR1 is LNHNV and CDR2 is YYDKDF (reference sequence). The CDR3 is made up of 20 amino acids. The V and J ends lost 0 bases and 10 bases, in that order; junction bases with no gene match: 22. The chain's CDR3 is CATSRDQPTNDGGLAGEQFF. CDR3 coding DNA: TGTGCCACCAGCAGAGATCAACCGACAAATGACGGGGGACTAGCTGGGGAGCAGTTCTTC.

The chain employs TRBV6-1 and TRBJ2-5, with TRBD2 matching 8 bases. J was trimmed by 5 bases and V by 6 bases; bases with no gene match: 17. The CDR3 runs to 17 residues. The V gene's germline CDR1 is MNHNS and CDR2 SASEGT. The CDR3 DNA reads as TGTGCCAGCAGCCGCACAGCGGGAGCGACACAAGGGGAGACCCAGTACTTC. It is translated as CASSRTAGATQGETQYF.

This clonotype has ten or more counts. The gene calls are TRBV5-6 and TRBJ2-6; weak D call: TRBD2 (5 bases). Germline loops: CDR1 SGHDT, CDR2 YYEEEE. V was clipped by 2 bases and J by 4 bases, with 10 bases between them. The CDR3 extends over 15 amino acids. DNA of the CDR3: TGTGCCAGCAGCTTAGTTACGGGGGGGGCCAACGTCCTGACTTTC. Translating it yields CASSLVTGGANVLTF.

This clonotype was picked up many times. The chain couples TRBV7-2 to TRBJ2-1, with 7 bases fitting TRBD1. CDR1 is SGHTA, CDR2 FQGNSA, per germline. The CDR3 sequence is 17 residues long. J gave up 5 bases and V 5 bases, and 15 bases lay outside the gene matches. The CDR3 loop is CASSPVHRDSWDNEQFF. CDR3 nucleotides: TGTGCCAGCAGCCCGGTACACAGGGACAGCTGGGACAATGAGCAGTTCTTC. The whole variable domain, remainder taken from reference TRBV7-2 and TRBJ2-1, is GAGVSQSPSNKVTEKGKDVELRCDPISGHTALYWYRQSLGQGLEFLIYFQGNSAPDKSGLPSDRFSAERTGGSVSTLTIQRTQQEDSAVYLCASSPVHRDSWDNEQFFGPGTRLTVL.

This clonotype was detected ten times or more. CDR3 protein: CASSLRLAGANEQFF. The CDR3 bases are TGTGCCAGCAGCTTAAGACTAGCGGGAGCCAATGAGCAGTTCTTC. The chain has TRBV5-6 and TRBJ2-1, with 12 nucleotides matching TRBD2. This CDR3 is 15 amino acids long. V lost 2 bases and J lost 6; bases outside the gene matches: 3. CDR1 and CDR2 (germline): SGHDT, YYEEEE.